This note documents a single TCR beta chain sequence. These data are taken from a study of somatic mutations in cytotoxic T cells in rheumatoid arthritis. For the study at large: Among the T-cell populations stained with V beta antibodies, some were separated by flow sorting at nearly 100% purity, including V beta1+ cells whose TCRB was sequenced.

Assay used: immunoSEQ multiplex PCR; TCRdb lists only in-frame clones, some missing. The sample has about 20,000 clones, around 85% seen once. The CDR3 runs to 14 residues. J lost 5 bases, V lost 5 bases, and 7 bases had no gene match. Per the germline V gene, CDR1 is MNHEY and CDR2 is SMNVEV (reference sequence). Sequencing used CD8+ T cells sorted from blood. The receptor's source is a woman in her forties with rheumatoid arthritis. J is TRBJ2-3 and V is TRBV27; 7 nucleotides match TRBD2. The CDR3 DNA reads as TGTGCCAGCAGTGCCGGGACTATCCGAGATACGCAGTATTTT. This codes for CASSAGTIRDTQYF.